The rows below give T cell receptor beta chains drawn from one sample of a study of T cells in Graves' hyperthyroidism and ophthalmopathy. Each CDR3 protein is one row after TCRdb ran MiXCR on the multiplex PCR reads. The sample consists of nearly 750,000 distinct CDR3 sequences, 30% to 40% of them appearing once. Sample: blood. The receptors derive from a woman aged 40-49 years with Graves' hyperthyroidism. The CDR3 runs from the conserved cysteine through the conserved F or W. D genes are given only for firm matches. Clone size is stated in some rows and not others, as once, few, many or a class when expanded.

v_call	clone_size	d_call	j_call	cdr3_aa	cdr3_nt
TRBV7-2	-	-	TRBJ2-5	CASSLERTPGQTQYF	TGTGCCAGCAGCTTAGAAAGGACCCCTGGGCAGACCCAGTACTTC
TRBV10-3	-	TRBD1	TRBJ2-6	CAISELKQGARISGANVLTF	TGTGCCATCAGTGAGTTGAAACAGGGGGCGAGGATATCTGGGGCCAACGTCCTGACTTTC
TRBV28	-	TRBD1	TRBJ1-2	CASTRQGAAYGYTF	TGTGCCAGCACCCGACAGGGGGCGGCCTATGGCTACACCTTC
TRBV4-2	-	TRBD1	TRBJ1-1	CASGWDRGTAGTEAFF	TGTGCCAGCGGATGGGACAGGGGTACGGCAGGCACTGAAGCTTTCTTT
TRBV29-1	many	-	TRBJ1-2	CSVEGPQEISYGYTF	TGCAGCGTTGAAGGGCCCCAGGAGATCTCCTATGGCTACACCTTC
TRBV7-2	-	TRBD1	TRBJ1-3	CASSRPTRDRGTSGNTIYF	TGTGCCAGCAGCCGCCCAACCCGGGACAGGGGTACATCTGGAAACACCATATATTTT
TRBV10-1	-	-	TRBJ2-6	CASSNRLGANVLTF	TGCGCCAGCAGCAACCGGCTTGGGGCCAACGTCCTGACTTTC
TRBV7-9	many	-	TRBJ1-2	CARLDDGYTF	TGTGCCAGGCTGGACGACGGCTACACCTTC
TRBV29-1	-	-	TRBJ2-5	CSVSGQGEETQYF	TGCAGCGTTTCGGGACAAGGAGAAGAGACCCAGTACTTC
TRBV5-6	many	-	TRBJ1-6	CASSLLTGWDSPLHF	TGTGCCAGCAGCCTATTGACAGGATGGGATTCACCCCTCCACTTT
TRBV7-9	many	TRBD1	TRBJ1-2	CASSSGTGALTGYTF	TGTGCCAGCAGTTCAGGGACAGGGGCGTTAACAGGCTACACCTTC
TRBV20-1	few	-	TRBJ1-2	CSAHTGSAPGLGGYTF	TGCAGTGCCCACACAGGGTCCGCTCCCGGCTTGGGTGGCTACACCTTC
TRBV6-5	-	-	TRBJ2-6	CASRVGPSGANVLTF	TGTGCCAGCAGGGTCGGCCCCTCTGGGGCCAACGTCCTGACTTTC
TRBV19	-	TRBD1	TRBJ2-2	CASSERGTGNTGELFF	TGTGCCAGTAGTGAGAGGGGGACAGGGAACACCGGGGAGCTGTTTTTT
TRBV10-3	many	-	TRBJ1-1	CAITSGLNTEAFF	TGTGCCATCACCTCGGGACTTAACACTGAAGCTTTCTTT
TRBV7-2	-	TRBD2	TRBJ2-7	CASSAQTSGSDEQYF	TGTGCCAGCAGTGCGCAGACTAGCGGGTCCGACGAGCAGTACTTC
TRBV19	-	TRBD1	TRBJ1-5	CALTGQGSHQPQHF	TGTGCCCTGACAGGACAGGGATCGCATCAGCCCCAGCATTTT